This T cell receptor beta chain was observed in a study of T-cell reconstitution after alpha-beta-depleted transplantation in children. This clonotype has more than one count but fewer than ten. Its antigen is still unknown. Unique molecular identifiers featured in how the TCRbeta library was prepared. TCRdb redid the calling of the PCR reads with MiXCR, one entry per CDR3 protein. Of roughly 50,000 distinct CDR3 sequences detected, 40% to 45% appear once; the ten largest clones hold 95% to 98%. Deletions cut 3 bases from V and 2 bases from J, with 5 bases between. The CDR3 runs 11 residues. The germline V gene has CDR1 SQVTM and CDR2 ANQGSEA. Study results and caveats: Hyperexpanded clones declined; after one year, newly produced T cells mostly supplied diversity. Alpha-beta T cells about two months after transplant reportedly derived from several hundred expanded graft clones. Surviving recipient T cells and thymic progenitors accounted for the high day-60 TCRbeta diversity observed in some patients.

V usage is TRBV29-1 and J usage is TRBJ2-7, with D unclear. Source: PBMCs, mostly from graft donor cells, taken 360 days after TCRalphabeta/CD19-depleted stem cell transplant. The TCR sequence derives from a male patient under 18 who had a stem cell transplant for acute lymphoblastic leukemia, so the T cells may come from the graft donor. DNA of the CDR3: TGCAGCGTTGATACAACCTACGAGCAGTACTTC. Protein sequence: CSVDTTYEQYF.